This TCR beta chain is from a study of T-cell reconstitution after alpha-beta-depleted transplantation in children. Trimming pared 6 bases from V and 6 bases from J, leaving 22 bases between. In germline, CDR1 is MNHEY, CDR2 SMNVEV (reference sequence). The CDR3 contains 16 residues. Unique molecular identifiers were incorporated when the TCRbeta library was constructed. One entry per CDR3 protein results from TCRdb running MiXCR on the PCR reads. The data show about 480,000 distinct CDR3 sequences, around an eighth seen once. Sequencing was performed on PBMCs from the stem cell graft donor, taken from the stem cell graft. The receptor's source is a human donor who donated a stem cell graft to a child with combined immunodeficiency. The genes are TRBV27 and TRBJ2-3; a possible D gene is TRBD1 (8 bases). CDR3: CASRGGGTGSPDTQYF. The CDR3 coding sequence is TGTGCCAGCAGGGGGGGAGGGACAGGATCCCCGGATACGCAGTATTTT.